Following are 18 T cell receptor beta chains from one sample sequenced in a study of Graves' ophthalmopathy and Graves' hyperthyroidism. Researchers took RNA transcripts and amplified TCR beta CDR3 regions from them. RT-PCR with HTBI primers came first, then second-round multiplex PCR. Using its own MiXCR run on the multiplex PCR reads, TCRdb lists one record per CDR3 protein. The sample yields around 520,000 distinct CDR3 sequences, under 45% seen once. Sequencing was performed on peripheral blood or thyroid tissue (not recorded which). Every receptor here comes from an adult man with Graves' hyperthyroidism.

The chain combines TRBV20-1 with TRBJ1-2; 7 bases are a match to TRBD1. The germline CDR1 and CDR2 sequences are DFQATT and SNEGSKA (reference sequence). The ends lost 5 bases at V and 3 bases at J; junction bases unmatched: 12. The CDR3 runs to 15 residues. The CDR3 region is CSAGAEDRQYYGYTF. CDR3 coding DNA: TGCAGTGCTGGAGCGGAGGACAGGCAATACTATGGCTACACCTTC.

The rearrangement links TRBV29-1 to TRBJ2-7; D might be TRBD2 (5 bases). Deletions cut 2 bases from V and 6 bases from J, with 14 bases between. This CDR3 is built from 13 residues. Germline CDR1 and CDR2: SQVTM and ANQGSEA. The CDR3 loop reads CSVEPPVGSEQYF. The CDR3 coding sequence is TGCAGCGTTGAACCTCCTGTAGGGAGCGAGCAGTACTTC.

The rearrangement uses TRBV12-3 or TRBV12-4 and TRBJ1-5; D gene unclear. CDR3 size: 15 residues. Trimming shortened V by 2 bases and J by 4 bases, and 12 bases separated the two germline ends. The CDR3 sequence is CASSLTGQLNQPQHF. The CDR3 DNA is TGTGCCAGCAGTTTAACTGGGCAGTTAAATCAGCCCCAGCATTTT.

The sample holds many counts of this clonotype. The chain carries TRBV10-3 and TRBJ1-1; no reliable D call. This CDR3 has 14 amino acids. V lost 4 bases and J 5 bases, leaving 14 bases between the germline ends. Germline CDR1 ENHRY, CDR2 SYGVKD. DNA of the CDR3: TGTGCCATCAGTGGCCCGGGTTCAGAGACTGAAGCTTTCTTT. Translated: CAISGPGSETEAFF.

This clonotype has ten or more counts. The CDR3 bases are TGTGCCAGTAGTGACAGGGAAGGACAGCCCCAGCATTTT. This encodes CASSDREGQPQHF. The chain recombines TRBV19 with TRBJ1-5, with 7 nucleotides matching TRBD1. V lost 5 bases, J lost 7 bases, and 5 bases stayed unmatched. Germline V lookup: CDR1 LNHDA, CDR2 SQIVND (reference sequence). This CDR3 spans 13 amino acids.

This clonotype occurred once. This chain connects TRBV29-1 to TRBJ1-1, with D possibly being TRBD1 (6 bases). Germline V gene data show CDR1 as SQVTM and CDR2 as ANQGSEA. The length of the CDR3 is 12 residues. Trimming pared 8 bases from V and 3 bases from J, leaving 13 bases between. The CDR3 here is CSSTGWDTEAFF. CDR3 in DNA: TGCAGCTCAACAGGGTGGGACACTGAAGCTTTCTTT.

The chain carries TRBV24-1 and TRBJ2-7; D is perhaps TRBD2 (6 bases). V was trimmed by 3 bases and J by 3 bases, leaving 14 bases between them. There are 15 residues in the CDR3. Germline CDR1 is KGHDR and CDR2 is SFDVKD. The CDR3 sequence: CATSDPATGSYEQYF. For the CDR3, the DNA is TGTGCCACCAGTGATCCGGCGACCGGGAGCTACGAGCAGTACTTC.

This sequence joins TRBV7-9 and TRBJ1-2; 8 positions match TRBD1. The V gene end was trimmed by 5 bases and the J gene end by 8 bases; junction bases not matched to a gene: 10. This CDR3 is 14 amino acids long. Germline CDR1 SEHNR, CDR2 FQNEAQ (reference sequence). DNA for the CDR3: TGTGCCAGCAGCCCTGTACAGGGGGTGCGAGGCTACACCTTC. Protein: CASSPVQGVRGYTF. The full variable domain, rest sourced from reference TRBV7-9 and TRBJ1-2, is DTGVSQNPRHKITKRGQNVTFRCDPISEHNRLYWYRQTLGQGPEFLTYFQNEAQLEKSRLLSDRFSAERPKGSFSTLEIQRTEQGDSAMYLCASSPVQGVRGYTFGSGTRLTVV.

With respect to this clonotype: This could be a read error, since a much larger clone is one nucleotide away. This chain uses TRBV20-1 with TRBJ1-5, with D hard to call. V lost 5 bases and J lost 2, with 13 bases in between. CDR1 is DFQATT and CDR2 is SNEGSKA in the germline V gene (reference sequence). CDR3 length equals 14 residues. CDR3 in amino acids: CSAVTQDGNQPQHF. In nucleotides, the CDR3 is TGCAGTGCTGTGACCCAGGACGGCAATCAGCCCCAGCATTTT.

This clonotype was found a few times. The gene calls are TRBV24-1 and TRBJ2-5, with TRBD1 matching 9 bases. The CDR3 is made up of 14 amino acids. Losses at the gene ends were 3 bases for V and 5 bases for J; bases not matched to a gene: 3. Germline V lookup: CDR1 KGHDR, CDR2 SFDVKD. In DNA, the CDR3 is TGTGCCACCAGTGATACAGGGGGCGGTGAGACCCAGTACTTC. Its translation: CATSDTGGGETQYF.

This clonotype was counted a single time. A much larger clone lies one base from this, so it may be a read error. The chain joins TRBV19 to TRBJ2-5; 7 bases map to TRBD1. This CDR3 has 15 residues. V was pared by 5 bases and J by 7 bases, with 13 bases of the junction left unmatched. The germline V gene encodes CDR1 LNHDA and CDR2 SQIVND (reference sequence). The CDR3 DNA sequence: TGTGCCAGTAGTTTCCGGGACAGAAGCAAAGGGACCCAGTACTTC. It translates to CASSFRDRSKGTQYF.

This clonotype was picked up many times. The V gene is TRBV7-8, the J gene TRBJ1-4, with no clear D. The V gene's germline CDR1 is SGHVS and CDR2 FQNEAQ. CDR3 length: 13 residues. Trimming left V 2 bases short and J 3 bases short, with 4 bases between. The CDR3 loop reads CASSLSANEKLFF. Here the CDR3 DNA reads TGTGCCAGCAGCTTATCCGCTAATGAAAAACTGTTTTTT.

Only a few counts were recorded for this clonotype. The chain is built from TRBV12-3 or TRBV12-4 and TRBJ1-2; no reliable D call. This CDR3 has 14 residues. V dropped 6 bases and J dropped 4 bases, with 15 bases sitting between them. The CDR3 nucleotides read TGTGCCAGCAGCCAAGAAGGAGGGCGCTATGGCTACACCTTC. This translates into CASSQEGGRYGYTF.

There are many counts of this clonotype. The chain is built from TRBV20-1 and TRBJ1-1; 7 nucleotides match TRBD1. The CDR3 runs to 12 residues. Germline-derived CDR1 and CDR2 are DFQATT and SNEGSKA (reference sequence). CDR3 in DNA: TGCAGCTCGCGCCAGGGGGTAACTGAAGCTTTCTTT. Protein sequence: CSSRQGVTEAFF.

This chain links TRBV29-1 with TRBJ1-1; D is undetermined. This CDR3 is 14 amino acids long. Germline V lookup: CDR1 SQVTM, CDR2 ANQGSEA. Trimming took 6 bases from V and 3 from J, leaving 17 bases between them. The CDR3 DNA reads as TGCAGCGTACTCCCGACACCGAGAGACACTGAAGCTTTCTTT. It yields the protein CSVLPTPRDTEAFF.

Ten or more counts support this clonotype. The chain links TRBV10-1 to TRBJ1-1, with D hard to call. Germline loops: CDR1 WNHNN, CDR2 SYGVQD (reference sequence). The CDR3 is 13 amino acids. V lost 6 bases and J lost 1, with 9 bases in between. The CDR3 coding sequence is TGCGCCAGCAGCTGGAAGTCGAACACTGAAGCTTTCTTT. Translation gives CASSWKSNTEAFF.

This chain uses TRBV5-1 with TRBJ2-5; D might be TRBD1 (5 bases). Per the germline V gene, CDR1 is SGHRS and CDR2 is YFSETQ. The CDR3 runs to 12 residues. The ends were cut back, 5 bases at V and 5 bases at J, with 10 bases in the middle. The CDR3 DNA is TGCGCCAGCAGTGAGGACACGGAGACCCAGTACTTC. It translates to CASSEDTETQYF.

The chain joins TRBV11-2 to TRBJ2-6; TRBD2 matches at 12 bases. The germline gives CDR1 SGHAT, CDR2 FQNNGV. Trimming removed 4 bases from V and 3 bases from J; junction bases left unmatched: 7. The CDR3 runs 18 residues. The CDR3 loop reads CASSSTSGGRSGANVLTF. CDR3 DNA: TGTGCCAGCAGCTCTACTAGCGGGGGGCGAAGTGGGGCCAACGTCCTGACTTTC.